This T cell receptor (beta chain) was found in a study of cytomegalovirus exposure and HLA in healthy donors. In the study overall: From donors who were HLA-typed, an early data release held about 85 million unique TCRs. Study-level points and caveats: Common viral pathogens were later found to be apparently linked to several of the most significant clusters. A later analysis reportedly identified an Asian-associated ancestry cluster as carrying fewer N-insertions than the roughly 670-donor mean. TCR beta sequences reportedly predicted the HLA-A and HLA-B alleles of most subjects accurately.

Note on this clone: Its antigen remains unknown.

V gave up 0 bases and J gave up 1 base; unmatched junction bases: 5. CDR3 length equals 16 residues. The germline V gene encodes CDR1 LGHNA and CDR2 YNFKEQ. Researchers ran the PCR with 60 Vbeta and 13 Jbeta primers. Libraries were prepared by immunoSEQ multiplex PCR; TCRdb keeps only in-frame clonotypes and omits some of them. The sample contains 160,000 or so clones, approximately 80% of which appear only once. This clonotype originated in a woman under 30 in good health and CMV-seropositive. J is TRBJ1-2 and V is TRBV4-2; 7 nucleotides line up with TRBD1. Sequenced: PBMCs. The CDR3 nucleotides are TGTGCCAGCAGCCAAGATTGGGGGGACAGTAACTATGGCTACACCTTC. Translated, it gives CASSQDWGDSNYGYTF.